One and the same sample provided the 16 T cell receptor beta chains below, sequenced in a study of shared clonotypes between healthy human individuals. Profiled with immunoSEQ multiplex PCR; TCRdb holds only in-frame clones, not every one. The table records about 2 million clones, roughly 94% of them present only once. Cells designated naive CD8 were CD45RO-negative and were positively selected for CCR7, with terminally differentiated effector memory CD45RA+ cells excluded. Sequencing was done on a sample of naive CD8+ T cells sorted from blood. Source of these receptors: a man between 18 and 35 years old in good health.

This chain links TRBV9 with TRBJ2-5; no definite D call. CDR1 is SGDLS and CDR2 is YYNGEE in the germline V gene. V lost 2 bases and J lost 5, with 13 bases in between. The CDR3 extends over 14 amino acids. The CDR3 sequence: CASSVDHASETQYF. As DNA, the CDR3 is TGTGCCAGCAGCGTTGATCATGCTTCCGAGACCCAGTACTTC.

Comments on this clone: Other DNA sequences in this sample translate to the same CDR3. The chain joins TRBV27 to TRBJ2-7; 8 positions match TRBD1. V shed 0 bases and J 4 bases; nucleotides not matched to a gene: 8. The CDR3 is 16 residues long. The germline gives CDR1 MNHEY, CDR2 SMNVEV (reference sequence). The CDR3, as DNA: TGTGCCAGCAGTTTATCTTCCGGGACAGGTCATTACGAGCAGTACTTC. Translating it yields CASSLSSGTGHYEQYF.

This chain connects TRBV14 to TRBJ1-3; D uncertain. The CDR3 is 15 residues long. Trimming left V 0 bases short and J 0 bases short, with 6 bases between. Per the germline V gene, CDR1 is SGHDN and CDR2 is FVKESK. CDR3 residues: CASSQDRYSGNTIYF. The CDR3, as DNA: TGTGCCAGCAGCCAAGATAGGTACTCTGGAAACACCATATATTTT.

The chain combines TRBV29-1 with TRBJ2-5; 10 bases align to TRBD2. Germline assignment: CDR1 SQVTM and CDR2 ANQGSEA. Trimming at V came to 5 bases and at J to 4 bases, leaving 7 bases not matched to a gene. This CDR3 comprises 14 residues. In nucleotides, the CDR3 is TGCAGCGTTCAGACAGCGGGAGGGGGAGAGACCCAGTACTTC. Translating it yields CSVQTAGGGETQYF.

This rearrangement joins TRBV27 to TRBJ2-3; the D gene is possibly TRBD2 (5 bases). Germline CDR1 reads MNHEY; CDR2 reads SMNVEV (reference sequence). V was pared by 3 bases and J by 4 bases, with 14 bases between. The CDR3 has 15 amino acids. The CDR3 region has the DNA TGTGCCAGCAGTTTTTCCGGGATTGGGGCAGATACGCAGTATTTT. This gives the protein CASSFSGIGADTQYF.

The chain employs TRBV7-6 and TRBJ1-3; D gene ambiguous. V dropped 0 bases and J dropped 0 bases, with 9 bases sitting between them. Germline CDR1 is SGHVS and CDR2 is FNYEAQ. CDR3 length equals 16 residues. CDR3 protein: CASSLAFEGSGNTIYF. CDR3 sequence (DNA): TGTGCCAGCAGCTTAGCTTTCGAGGGCTCTGGAAACACCATATATTTT.

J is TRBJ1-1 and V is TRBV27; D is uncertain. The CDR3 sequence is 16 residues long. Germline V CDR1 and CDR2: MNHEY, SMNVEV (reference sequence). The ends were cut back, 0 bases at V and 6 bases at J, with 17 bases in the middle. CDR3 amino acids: CASSLSAELGWAEAFF. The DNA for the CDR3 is TGTGCCAGCAGTTTATCGGCGGAGCTAGGATGGGCTGAAGCTTTCTTT.

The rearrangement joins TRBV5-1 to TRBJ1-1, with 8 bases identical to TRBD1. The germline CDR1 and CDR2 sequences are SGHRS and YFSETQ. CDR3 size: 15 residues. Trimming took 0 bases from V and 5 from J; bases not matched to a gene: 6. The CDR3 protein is CASSLAQGARTEAFF. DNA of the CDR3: TGCGCCAGCAGCTTGGCGCAGGGGGCGAGGACTGAAGCTTTCTTT.

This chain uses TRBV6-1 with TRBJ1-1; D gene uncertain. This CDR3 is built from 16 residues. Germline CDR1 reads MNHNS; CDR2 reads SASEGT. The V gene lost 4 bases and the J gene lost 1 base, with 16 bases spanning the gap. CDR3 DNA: TGTGCCAGCAGTGTTAGCCCGGAGACAAAGAACACTGAAGCTTTCTTT. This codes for CASSVSPETKNTEAFF.

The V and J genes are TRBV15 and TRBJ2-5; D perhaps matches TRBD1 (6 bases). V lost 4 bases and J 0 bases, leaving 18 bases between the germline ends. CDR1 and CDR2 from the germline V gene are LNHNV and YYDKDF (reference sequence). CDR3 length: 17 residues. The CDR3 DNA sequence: TGTGCCACCAGCACCTCCGGCAGGGGCCGGTACCAAGAGACCCAGTACTTC. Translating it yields CATSTSGRGRYQETQYF.

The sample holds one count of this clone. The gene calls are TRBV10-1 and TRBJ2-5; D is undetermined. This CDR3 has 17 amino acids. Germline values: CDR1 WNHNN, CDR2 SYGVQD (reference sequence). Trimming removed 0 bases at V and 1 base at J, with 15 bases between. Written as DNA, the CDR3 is TGCGCCAGCAGTGAGTCTCAGTACCTTGGAGTCCAAGAGACCCAGTACTTC. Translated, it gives CASSESQYLGVQETQYF.

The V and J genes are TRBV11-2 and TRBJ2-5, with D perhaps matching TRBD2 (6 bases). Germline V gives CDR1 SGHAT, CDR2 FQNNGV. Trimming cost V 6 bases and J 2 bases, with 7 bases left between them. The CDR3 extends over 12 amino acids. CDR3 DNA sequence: TGTGCCAGCAGGGGGGGTCAAGAGACCCAGTACTTC. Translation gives CASRGGQETQYF.

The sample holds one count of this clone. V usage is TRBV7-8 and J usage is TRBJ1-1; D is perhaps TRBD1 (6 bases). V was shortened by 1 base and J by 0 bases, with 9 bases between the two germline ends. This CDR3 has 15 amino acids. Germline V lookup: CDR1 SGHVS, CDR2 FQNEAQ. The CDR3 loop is CASSLVGGLNTEAFF. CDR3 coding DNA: TGTGCCAGCAGCTTAGTTGGGGGCCTGAACACTGAAGCTTTCTTT.

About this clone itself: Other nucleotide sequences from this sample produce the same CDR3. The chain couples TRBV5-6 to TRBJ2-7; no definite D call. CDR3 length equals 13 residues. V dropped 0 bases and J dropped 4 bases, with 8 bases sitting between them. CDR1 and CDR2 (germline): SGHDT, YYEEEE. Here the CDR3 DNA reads TGTGCCAGCAGCTTGGGGGCAGGTTACGAGCAGTACTTC. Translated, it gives CASSLGAGYEQYF.

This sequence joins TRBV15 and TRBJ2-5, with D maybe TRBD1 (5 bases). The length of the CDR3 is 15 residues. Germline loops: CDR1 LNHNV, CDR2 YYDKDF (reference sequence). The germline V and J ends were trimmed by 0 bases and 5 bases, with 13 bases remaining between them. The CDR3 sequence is CATSRDQGLGETQYF. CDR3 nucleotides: TGTGCCACCAGCAGAGATCAGGGTCTGGGGGAGACCCAGTACTTC. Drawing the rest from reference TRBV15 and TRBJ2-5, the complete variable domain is DAMVIQNPRYQVTQFGKPVTLSCSQTLNHNVMYWYQQKSSQAPKLLFHYYDKDFNNEADTPDNFQSRRPNTSFCFLDIRSPGLGDTAMYLCATSRDQGLGETQYFGPGTRLLVL.

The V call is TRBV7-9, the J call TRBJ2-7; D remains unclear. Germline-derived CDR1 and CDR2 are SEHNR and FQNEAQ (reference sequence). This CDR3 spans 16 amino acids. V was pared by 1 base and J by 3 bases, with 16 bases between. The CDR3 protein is CASSLGTSPVGYEQYF. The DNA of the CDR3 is TGTGCCAGCAGCTTAGGGACGTCCCCGGTGGGCTACGAGCAGTACTTC.